These 9 T cell receptor beta chains were sequenced from one sample in a study of control samples from healthy donors and cancer patients. Clones were read by immunoSEQ multiplex PCR, and TCRdb kept only the in-frame ones, dropping some. The sample has about 150,000 clones; approximately 94% are singletons. The sequencing input was blood. The origin of the receptors is a man aged 35-49 years in good health.

The rearrangement uses TRBV3-1 (or the pseudogene TRBV3-2) and TRBJ1-2, with a tentative D call TRBD1 (5 bases). The length of the CDR3 is 16 residues. V lost 0 bases, J lost 1 base, and 12 bases lay in between. CDR1 is LGHDT, CDR2 YNNKEL, per germline (reference sequence). The CDR3, as DNA: TGTGCCAGCAGCCAAGATGGGAGAGGGGATAACTATGGCTACACCTTC. Amino acid sequence: CASSQDGRGDNYGYTF.

The chain is built from TRBV4-1 and TRBJ1-2, with unresolved D. CDR3 length: 13 residues. V gave up 3 bases and J gave up 5 bases, with 10 bases separating them. In germline, CDR1 is MGHRA, CDR2 YSYEKL. The CDR3 region has the DNA TGCGCCAGCAGCCAGGGAGGCGCGTATGGCTACACCTTC. Protein: CASSQGGAYGYTF.

V gene TRBV24-1 combines with J gene TRBJ2-2, with 9 bases lining up with TRBD1. This CDR3 comprises 18 residues. Germline-derived CDR1 and CDR2 are KGHDR and SFDVKD. The trim removed 1 base at V and 8 bases at J, leaving 13 bases unmatched. CDR3 loop: CATSDFSPTGGAPGELFF. For the CDR3, the DNA is TGTGCCACCAGTGATTTCTCTCCCACAGGGGGCGCACCTGGGGAGCTGTTTTTT.

This rearrangement joins TRBV5-1 to TRBJ2-3; TRBD1 matches 7 bases. V was pared by 0 bases and J by 4 bases, with 5 bases of the junction left unmatched. Looked up from germline, CDR1 is SGHRS and CDR2 is YFSETQ. CDR3 length: 15 residues. As DNA, the CDR3 is TGCGCCAGCAGCTTGGAAGTCAGGGGGTCAGATACGCAGTATTTT. Its protein product is CASSLEVRGSDTQYF.

This clone showed up just once. The rearrangement joins TRBV2 to TRBJ2-5; D remains ambiguous. Germline V CDR1 and CDR2: SNHLY, FYNNEI. There are 12 residues in the CDR3. The ends were cut back, 8 bases at V and 2 bases at J, with 9 bases in the middle. In nucleotides, the CDR3 is TGTGCCAGCGACTCATCTCAAGAGACCCAGTACTTC. Amino acid sequence: CASDSSQETQYF. Full variable domain (missing parts from reference TRBV2 and TRBJ2-5): EPEVTQTPSHQVTQMGQEVILRCVPISNHLYFYWYRQILGQKVEFLVSFYNNEISEKSEIFDDQFSVERPDGSNFTLKIRSTKLEDSAMYFCASDSSQETQYFGPGTRLLVL.

J is TRBJ2-3 and V is TRBV12-3 or TRBV12-4; D is undetermined. V was shortened by 2 bases and J by 8 bases, with 11 bases between the two germline ends. This CDR3 spans 13 amino acids. CDR3 nucleotides: TGTGCCAGCAGTTTAAACGTTCGGGCTACGCAGTATTTT. As protein: CASSLNVRATQYF.

The chain links TRBV2 to TRBJ2-7, with 7 bases that match TRBD2. This CDR3 region has 16 residues. The V gene's germline CDR1 is SNHLY and CDR2 FYNNEI. The junction had 9 bases not matched to a gene; V was cut back by 1 base and J by 3 bases. CDR3 sequence (DNA): TGTGCCAGCAGTGAAGAGGGGTTCGGGGGGATCTACGAGCAGTACTTC. Translation: CASSEEGFGGIYEQYF.

This chain joins TRBV21-1 and TRBJ2-3; the DNA was not compared with TRBD1, the D call given in the table. TRBV21-1 is a documented pseudogene. The CDR3 is made up of 16 amino acids. The CDR3 DNA reads TGTGCCAGCAGCCCCCCTCTAGACAGCAGCACAGATACGCAGTATTTT. Its protein product is CASSPPLDSSTDTQYF.

The chain uses TRBV6-5 and TRBJ1-4; 7 bases match TRBD1. Germline loops: CDR1 MNHEY, CDR2 SVGAGI. The CDR3 is made up of 15 amino acids. With V trimmed by 0 bases and J by 4 bases, 2 bases remained unmatched. DNA of the CDR3: TGTGCCAGCAGTTACTCGGACAGGTTTAATGAAAAACTGTTTTTT. Residues: CASSYSDRFNEKLFF.